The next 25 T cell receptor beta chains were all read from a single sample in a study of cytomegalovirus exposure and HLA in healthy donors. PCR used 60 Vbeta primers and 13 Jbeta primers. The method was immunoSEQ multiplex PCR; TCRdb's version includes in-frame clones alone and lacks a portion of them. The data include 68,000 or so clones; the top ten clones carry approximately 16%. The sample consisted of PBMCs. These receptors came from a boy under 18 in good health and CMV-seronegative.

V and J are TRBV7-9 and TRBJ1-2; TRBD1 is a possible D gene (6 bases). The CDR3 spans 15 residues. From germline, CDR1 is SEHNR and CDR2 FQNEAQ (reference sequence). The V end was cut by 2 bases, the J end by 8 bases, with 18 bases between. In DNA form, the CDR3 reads TGTGCCAGCAGCTTAAGTCCAATACAGGGAAGCGGCTACACCTTC. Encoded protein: CASSLSPIQGSGYTF.

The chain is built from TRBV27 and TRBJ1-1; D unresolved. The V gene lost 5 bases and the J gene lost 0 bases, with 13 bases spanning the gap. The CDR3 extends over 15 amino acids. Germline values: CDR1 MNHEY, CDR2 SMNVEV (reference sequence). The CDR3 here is CASSQYSGMNTEAFF. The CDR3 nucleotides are TGTGCCAGCAGTCAATATTCAGGAATGAACACTGAAGCTTTCTTT.

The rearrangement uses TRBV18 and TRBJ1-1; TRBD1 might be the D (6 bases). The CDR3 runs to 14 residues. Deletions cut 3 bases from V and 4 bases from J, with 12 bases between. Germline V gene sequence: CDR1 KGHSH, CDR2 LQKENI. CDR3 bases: TGTGCCAGCTCACCGGAGACAGGAGTCACTGAAGCTTTCTTT. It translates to CASSPETGVTEAFF.

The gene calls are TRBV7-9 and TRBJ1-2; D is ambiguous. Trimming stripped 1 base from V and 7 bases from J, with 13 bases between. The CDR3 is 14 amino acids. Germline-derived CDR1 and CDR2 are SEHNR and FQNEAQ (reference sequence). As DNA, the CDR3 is TGTGCCAGCAGCTTAGGGGCGCCAACCCTTGGCTACACCTTC. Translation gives CASSLGAPTLGYTF.

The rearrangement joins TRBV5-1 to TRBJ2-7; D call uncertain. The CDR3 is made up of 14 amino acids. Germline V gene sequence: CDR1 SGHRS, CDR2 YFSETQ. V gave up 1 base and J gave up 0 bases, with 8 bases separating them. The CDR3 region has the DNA TGCGCCAGCAGCTTGAGCGCCAGCTCCTACGAGCAGTACTTC. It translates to CASSLSASSYEQYF. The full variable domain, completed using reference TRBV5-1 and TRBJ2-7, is KAGVTQTPRYLIKTRGQQVTLSCSPISGHRSVSWYQQTPGQGLQFLFEYFSETQRNKGNFPGRFSGRQFSNSRSEMNVSTLELGDSALYLCASSLSASSYEQYFGPGTRLTVT.

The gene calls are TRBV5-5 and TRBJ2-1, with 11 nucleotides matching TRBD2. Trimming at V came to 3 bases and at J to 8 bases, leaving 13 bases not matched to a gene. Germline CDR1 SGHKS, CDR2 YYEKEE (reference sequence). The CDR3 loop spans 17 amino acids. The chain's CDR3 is CASSSMTLAGGSHEQFF. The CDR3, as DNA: TGTGCCAGCAGCTCCATGACGCTAGCGGGGGGTTCTCATGAGCAGTTCTTC.

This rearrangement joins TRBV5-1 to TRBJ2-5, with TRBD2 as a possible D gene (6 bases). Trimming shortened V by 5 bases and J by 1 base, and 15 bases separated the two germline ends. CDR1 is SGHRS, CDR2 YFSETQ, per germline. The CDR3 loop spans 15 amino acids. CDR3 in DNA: TGCGCCAGCAGTCCCGGGAGCAGTTCCCAAGAGACCCAGTACTTC. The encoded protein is CASSPGSSSQETQYF.

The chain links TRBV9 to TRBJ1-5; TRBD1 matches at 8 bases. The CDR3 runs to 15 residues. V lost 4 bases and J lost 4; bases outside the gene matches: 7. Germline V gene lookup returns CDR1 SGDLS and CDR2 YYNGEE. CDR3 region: CASSSGTGLNQPQHF. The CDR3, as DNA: TGTGCCAGCAGCTCCGGGACAGGCTTGAATCAGCCCCAGCATTTT.

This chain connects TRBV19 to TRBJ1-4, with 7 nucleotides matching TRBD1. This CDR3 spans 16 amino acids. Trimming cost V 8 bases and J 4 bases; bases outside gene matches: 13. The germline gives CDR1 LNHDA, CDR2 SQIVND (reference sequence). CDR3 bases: TGTGCCAGTCAAGAAGAAAGGGGGCAAAGTAATGAAAAACTGTTTTTT. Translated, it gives CASQEERGQSNEKLFF.

This chain's CDR3 is CASSSGTALRQPQHF. In DNA, the CDR3 is TGTGCCAGCAGCTCCGGGACAGCTCTGCGTCAGCCCCAGCATTTT. The chain employs TRBV13 and TRBJ1-5; 7 bases line up with TRBD1. CDR1 PRHDT and CDR2 FYEKMQ come from the germline V gene (reference sequence). With 4 bases clipped from V and 6 bases from J, the junction kept 9 bases outside the gene matches. The CDR3 sequence is 15 residues long.

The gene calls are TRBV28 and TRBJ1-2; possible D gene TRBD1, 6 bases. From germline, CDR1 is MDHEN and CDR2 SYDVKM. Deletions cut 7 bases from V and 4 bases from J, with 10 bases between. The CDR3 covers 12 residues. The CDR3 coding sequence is TGTGCCAGCAAACAGGGCCCCTATGGCTACACCTTC. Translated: CASKQGPYGYTF.

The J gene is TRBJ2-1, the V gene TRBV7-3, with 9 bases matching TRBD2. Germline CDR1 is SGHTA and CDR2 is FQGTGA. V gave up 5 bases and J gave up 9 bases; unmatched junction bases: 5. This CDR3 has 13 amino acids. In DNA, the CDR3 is TGTGCCAGCAGCCCCCCTAGCGGGACTGAGCAGTTCTTC. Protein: CASSPPSGTEQFF.

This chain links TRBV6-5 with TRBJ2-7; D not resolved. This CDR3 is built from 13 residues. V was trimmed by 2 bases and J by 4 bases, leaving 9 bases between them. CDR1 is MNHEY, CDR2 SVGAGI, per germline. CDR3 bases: TGTGCCAGCAGTTACGCCGGAGTTTACGAGCAGTACTTC. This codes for CASSYAGVYEQYF.

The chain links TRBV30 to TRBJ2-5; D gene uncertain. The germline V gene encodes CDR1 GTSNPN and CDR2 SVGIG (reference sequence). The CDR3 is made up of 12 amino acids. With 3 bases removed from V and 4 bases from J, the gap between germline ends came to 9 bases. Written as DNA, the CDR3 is TGTGCCTGGAGCCCTATCCCAGAGACCCAGTACTTC. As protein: CAWSPIPETQYF.

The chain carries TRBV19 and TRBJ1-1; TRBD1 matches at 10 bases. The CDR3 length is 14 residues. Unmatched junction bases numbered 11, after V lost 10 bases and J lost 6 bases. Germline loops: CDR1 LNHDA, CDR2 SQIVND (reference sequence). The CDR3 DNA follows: TGTGCCACTACCCCGGGACAGGGGAGGGCTGAAGCTTTCTTT. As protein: CATTPGQGRAEAFF.

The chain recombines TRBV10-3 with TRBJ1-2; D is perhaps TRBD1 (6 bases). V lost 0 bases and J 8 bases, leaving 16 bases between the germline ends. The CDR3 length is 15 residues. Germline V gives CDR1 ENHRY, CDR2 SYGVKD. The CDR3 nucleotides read TGTGCCATCAGTGAGTCGGCAGGGGATATTCGCGGCTACACCTTC. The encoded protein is CAISESAGDIRGYTF.

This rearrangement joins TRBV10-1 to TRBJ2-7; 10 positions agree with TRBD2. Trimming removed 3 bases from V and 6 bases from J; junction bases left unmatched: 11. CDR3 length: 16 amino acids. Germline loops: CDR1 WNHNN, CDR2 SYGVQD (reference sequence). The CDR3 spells CASSDLTSGVSGEQYF. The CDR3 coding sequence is TGCGCCAGCAGTGACCTAACTAGCGGGGTATCGGGCGAGCAGTACTTC.

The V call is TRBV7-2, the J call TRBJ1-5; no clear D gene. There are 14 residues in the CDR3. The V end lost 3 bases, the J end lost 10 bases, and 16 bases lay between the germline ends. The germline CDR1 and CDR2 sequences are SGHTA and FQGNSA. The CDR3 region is CASSFEGIWEPQHF. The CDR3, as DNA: TGTGCCAGCAGCTTCGAGGGAATATGGGAACCCCAGCATTTT.

CDR3: CASSISGLAGQETQYF. The CDR3 region has the DNA TGCGCCAGCAGCATATCGGGACTAGCGGGGCAGGAGACCCAGTACTTC. The chain couples TRBV5-1 to TRBJ2-5; 13 bases match TRBD2. J lost 5 bases, V lost 4 bases, and 8 bases had no gene match. CDR1 is SGHRS and CDR2 is YFSETQ in the germline V gene. The CDR3 runs to 16 residues.

CDR3 residues: CACEQGAEQYF. CDR3 DNA: TGTGCCTGCGAACAGGGGGCCGAGCAGTACTTC. The J gene is TRBJ2-5, the V gene TRBV30; 9 bases match TRBD1. The DNA matches TRBJ2-7 better at its end, which makes the J call doubtful. CDR1 GTSNPN and CDR2 SVGIG come from the germline V gene (reference sequence). The CDR3 spans 11 residues.

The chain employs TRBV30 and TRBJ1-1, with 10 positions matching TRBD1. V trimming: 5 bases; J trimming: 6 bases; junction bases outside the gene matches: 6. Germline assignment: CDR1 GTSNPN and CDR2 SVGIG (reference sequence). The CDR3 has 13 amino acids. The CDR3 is CAWVGQGGAEAFF. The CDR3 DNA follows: TGTGCCTGGGTAGGACAGGGGGGCGCTGAAGCTTTCTTT.

CDR3 sequence (DNA): TGTGCCAGCAGCTCCCCAGGGGTCTACGAGCAGTACTTC. Amino acids: CASSSPGVYEQYF. V usage is TRBV7-8 and J usage is TRBJ2-7; weak D call: TRBD1 (6 bases). Germline lookup yields CDR1 SGHVS and CDR2 FQNEAQ. The CDR3 contains 13 residues. Deletions cut 4 bases from V and 3 bases from J, with 10 bases between.

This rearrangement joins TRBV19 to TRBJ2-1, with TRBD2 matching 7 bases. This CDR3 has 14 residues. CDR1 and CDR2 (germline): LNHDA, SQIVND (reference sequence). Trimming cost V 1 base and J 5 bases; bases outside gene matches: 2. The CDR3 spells CASSIGLADNEQFF. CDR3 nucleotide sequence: TGTGCCAGTAGTATAGGGCTAGCGGACAATGAGCAGTTCTTC. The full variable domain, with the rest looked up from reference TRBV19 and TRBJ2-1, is DGGITQSPKYLFRKEGQNVTLSCEQNLNHDAMYWYRQDPGQGLRLIYYSQIVNDFQKGDIAEGYSVSREKKESFPLTVTSAQKNPTAFYLCASSIGLADNEQFFGPGTRLTVL.

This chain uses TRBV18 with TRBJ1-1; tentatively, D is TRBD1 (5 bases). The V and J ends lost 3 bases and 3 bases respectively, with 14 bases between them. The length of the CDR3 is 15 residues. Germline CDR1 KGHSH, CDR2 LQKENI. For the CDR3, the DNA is TGTGCCAGCTCACCCCTGGGGGGGTCGGACACTGAAGCTTTCTTT. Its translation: CASSPLGGSDTEAFF.

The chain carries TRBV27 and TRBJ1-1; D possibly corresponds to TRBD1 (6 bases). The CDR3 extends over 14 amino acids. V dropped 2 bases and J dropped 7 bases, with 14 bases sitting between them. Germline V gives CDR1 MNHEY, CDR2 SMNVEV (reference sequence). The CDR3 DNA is TGTGCCAGCAGTTTAGCCAGGGGTTACGGTGAAGCTTTCTTT. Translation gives CASSLARGYGEAFF.